This T cell receptor beta chain was captured by sequencing in a study of control samples from healthy donors and cancer patients. Sequencing was performed with immunoSEQ multiplex PCR; in TCRdb, only in-frame clones are kept and a portion is missing. The data contain tens of thousands of clones, roughly 93% of them singletons. The CDR3 totals 16 residues. CDR1 and CDR2 (germline): MNHEY, SVGAGI. V was shortened by 2 bases and J by 3 bases, with 13 bases between the two germline ends. The V call is TRBV6-5, the J call TRBJ2-2; no clear D. This clonotype originated in a woman aged 30 to 39 in good health. The material sequenced was blood. The CDR3 DNA reads as TGTGCCAGCAGTTACCGAGCCCAGGCCTACACCGGGGAGCTGTTTTTT. Translated, it gives CASSYRAQAYTGELFF.